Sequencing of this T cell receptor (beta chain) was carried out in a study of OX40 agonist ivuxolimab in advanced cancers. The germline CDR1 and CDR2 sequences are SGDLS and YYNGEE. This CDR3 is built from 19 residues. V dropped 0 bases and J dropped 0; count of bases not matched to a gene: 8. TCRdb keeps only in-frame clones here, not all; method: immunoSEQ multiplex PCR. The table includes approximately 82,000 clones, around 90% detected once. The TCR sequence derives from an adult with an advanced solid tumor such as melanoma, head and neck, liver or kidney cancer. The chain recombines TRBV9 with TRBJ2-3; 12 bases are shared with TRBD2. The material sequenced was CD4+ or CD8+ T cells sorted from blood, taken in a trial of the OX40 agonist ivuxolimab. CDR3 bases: TGTGCCAGCAGCGTAGTAGGGACTAGCGGGCCTGATAGCACAGATACGCAGTATTTT. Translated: CASSVVGTSGPDSTDTQYF.